This record covers a single TCR beta chain. The data are from a study of T cell responses to AZD1222 COVID-19 vaccine. Measured with immunoSEQ multiplex PCR; TCRdb has only the in-frame clones, and not every one. The top ten clones hold approximately 1.5% of a sample with some 200,000 clones, less than 95% of them seen once. V gave up 3 bases and J gave up 4 bases, with 9 bases separating them. The CDR3 runs to 13 residues. The germline gives CDR1 SGHTA, CDR2 FQGNSA. This TCR was recovered from an adult who received the MenACWY meningococcal vaccine as a control. The chain links TRBV7-2 to TRBJ2-5; D possibly corresponds to TRBD2 (7 bases). The specimen was peripheral blood, collected 28 days after the second dose of the MenACWY control vaccine. CDR3 residues: CASSFAGAETQYF. CDR3 nucleotide sequence: TGTGCCAGCAGCTTCGCGGGGGCAGAGACCCAGTACTTC. Together with reference TRBV7-2 and TRBJ2-5, the CDR3 gives the full variable domain: GAGVSQSPSNKVTEKGKDVELRCDPISGHTALYWYRQSLGQGLEFLIYFQGNSAPDKSGLPSDRFSAERTGGSVSTLTIQRTQQEDSAVYLCASSFAGAETQYFGPGTRLLVL.